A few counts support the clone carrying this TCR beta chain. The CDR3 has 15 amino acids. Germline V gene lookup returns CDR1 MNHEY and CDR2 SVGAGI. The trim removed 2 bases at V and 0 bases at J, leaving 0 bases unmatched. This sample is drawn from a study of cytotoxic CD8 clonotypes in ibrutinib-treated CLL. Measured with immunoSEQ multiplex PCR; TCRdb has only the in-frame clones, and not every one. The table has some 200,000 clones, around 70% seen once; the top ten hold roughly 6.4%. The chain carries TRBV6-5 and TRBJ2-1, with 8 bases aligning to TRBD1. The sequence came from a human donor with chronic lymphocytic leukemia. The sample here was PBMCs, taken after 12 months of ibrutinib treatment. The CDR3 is CASSYDRGSYNEQFF. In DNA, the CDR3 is TGTGCCAGCAGTTACGACAGGGGCTCCTACAATGAGCAGTTCTTC.